The rows below give T cell receptor beta chains drawn from one sample of a study of molecular identifiers for immune sequencing clone quantification. TCRdb reprocessed the PCR reads via MiXCR and lists one record per CDR3 protein. The sample lists under 650,000 distinct CDR3 sequences, about 20% occurring once. The sequenced sample was naive CD8+ T cells from blood, with Jurkat cell RNA spiked in. The receptor source for this set is a human donor in good health. Some libraries in this study had Jurkat cell RNA spiked in. CDR3s include the opening cysteine and the closing phenylalanine or tryptophan. Each record gives: V gene, clone size, J gene, D gene, CDR3 DNA, CDR3 protein. D genes are given only for firm matches. A clone size is listed for some rows: how often the clone was seen (once, few, many), or a class if it is expanded.

>TRBV12-3/TRBV12-4|-|TRBJ2-7|TRBD2
TGTGCCAGCAGACCGACTAGCGGGAGGTTCTACGAGCAGTACTTC
CASRPTSGRFYEQYF
>TRBV20-1|many|TRBJ1-1|-
TGCAGTGCTAAGCAATGGGGGACTGAAGCTTTCTTT
CSAKQWGTEAFF
>TRBV6-5|many|TRBJ1-5|TRBD1
TGTGCCAGCAGTTACTCGGGACAGGGCAACAATCAGCCCCAGCATTTT
CASSYSGQGNNQPQHF
>TRBV6-6|many|TRBJ1-5|TRBD1
TGTGCCAGTACCACAGGGGGCCAGCCCCAGCATTTT
CASTTGGQPQHF
>TRBV20-1|many|TRBJ1-6|-
TGCAGTGCTAGAGATGAGGGTTTATTTTCACCCCTCCACTTT
CSARDEGLFSPLHF
>TRBV20-1|-|TRBJ1-4|-
TGCAGTGCTCTGGCGGAAGGGGAAAAACTGTTTTTT
CSALAEGEKLFF
>TRBV27|-|TRBJ1-6|-
TGTGCCAGCAGTGCCACAGGGAGGTTGTCCTATAATTCACCCCTCCACTTT
CASSATGRLSYNSPLHF
>TRBV9|many|TRBJ1-1|-
TGTGCCAGCAGCGTAGTCTACCGGGGGCACACTGAAGCTTTCTTT
CASSVVYRGHTEAFF
>TRBV19|many|TRBJ2-2|TRBD1
TGTGCCAGTACTCCGGGACAGACAGGTTTCCGGGAGCTGTTTTTT
CASTPGQTGFRELFF
>TRBV7-2|many|TRBJ2-3|TRBD2
TGTGCCAGCAGCTTAGATTTACTAGCGACAGATACGCAGTATTTT
CASSLDLLATDTQYF
>TRBV9|-|TRBJ2-2|TRBD2
TGTGCCAGCAGCTCTCCAAACGGGGGGGGGGTAGGCACCGGGGAGCTGTTTTTT
CASSSPNGGGVGTGELFF
>TRBV6-2/TRBV6-3|many|TRBJ1-5|-
TGTGCCAGCAGTTACCGGCCCTATAGCAATCAGCCCCAGCATTTT
CASSYRPYSNQPQHF
>TRBV4-2|few|TRBJ1-2|-
TGTGCCAGCAGCCAAGAGTTGGGGGATCACTATGGCTACACCTTC
CASSQELGDHYGYTF
>TRBV7-9|-|TRBJ2-1|-
TGTGCCAGCAGCTTATACGGCTACAATGAGCAGTTCTTC
CASSLYGYNEQFF
>TRBV20-1|many|TRBJ2-3|-
TGCAGTGCTAGAGATTGGGGGGCTTCCACAGATACGCAGTATTTT
CSARDWGASTDTQYF
>TRBV29-1|many|TRBJ2-3|-
TGCAGCGTTATAAGCGTCAACGCAGATACGCAGTATTTT
CSVISVNADTQYF
>TRBV13|-|TRBJ2-1|-
TGTGCCAGCAGCTTATATTATACCGACAATGAGCGGTTCTTC
CASSLYYTDNERFF
>TRBV12-3/TRBV12-4|-|TRBJ2-7|TRBD2
TGTGCCAGCAGGGGGGGACTACACCCCTACGAGCAGTACTTC
CASRGGLHPYEQYF
>TRBV30|few|TRBJ2-3|TRBD2
TGTGCCTGGAGTGGTAGCGGGGCTAGCACAGATACGCAGTATTTT
CAWSGSGASTDTQYF
>TRBV14|few|TRBJ2-1|TRBD2
TGTGCCAGCAGCCCGTTACTAGCGGGACCTTACAATGAGCAGTTCTTC
CASSPLLAGPYNEQFF
>TRBV5-1|many|TRBJ2-7|-
TGCGCCAGCACGGTCGATGCCTCCTACGAGCAGTACTTC
CASTVDASYEQYF
>TRBV6-5|many|TRBJ1-5|-
TGTGCCAGCAGTTATTCAGGTTTGGGTATTCAGCCCCAGCATTTT
CASSYSGLGIQPQHF
>TRBV3-1|many|TRBJ2-7|-
TGTGCCAGCAGCGTCCGGGACTCCGCCTACGAGCAGTACTTC
CASSVRDSAYEQYF
>TRBV6-1|many|TRBJ2-5|TRBD2
TGTGCCAGCAGTGACGGGACCCTGGGAGGGGAGACCCAGTACTTC
CASSDGTLGGETQYF
>TRBV28|few|TRBJ2-5|TRBD2
TGTGCCAGCAGATCCCCGGGCTGGGCACAACTAGCGGGACGAGAGACCCAGTACTTC
CASRSPGWAQLAGRETQYF
>TRBV1|-|TRBJ2-5|-
TGCACCAGCAGCCAAGATCGGGTGATCCCGGAGACCCAGTACTTC
CTSSQDRVIPETQYF
>TRBV5-6|many|TRBJ1-5|-
TGTGCCAGCAGCGTATATGGTGGGCAGCCCCAGCATTTT
CASSVYGGQPQHF
>TRBV27|-|TRBJ2-1|TRBD1
TGTGCCAGCAGTGATACAGGGGGCCCCTCCTACAATGAGCAGTTCTTC
CASSDTGGPSYNEQFF
>TRBV12-3/TRBV12-4|many|TRBJ1-1|-
TGTGCCAGCAGTTTAGACAAGGGCACTGAAGCTTTCTTT
CASSLDKGTEAFF
>TRBV20-1|-|TRBJ2-1|TRBD2
TGCAGTGCTAGCGACCGGAAAGGACTAGCGGGAGGGCCCTACAATGAGCAGTTCTTC
CSASDRKGLAGGPYNEQFF
>TRBV12-3/TRBV12-4|-|TRBJ2-7|TRBD1
TGTGCCAGCAGTTTTAGTTATGACAGGGGGTACGAGCAGCACTTC
CASSFSYDRGYEQHF
>TRBV2|-|TRBJ1-5|-
TGTGCCCGCAGTGAAGCTGGGGACTATCAGCCCCAGCATTTT
CARSEAGDYQPQHF
>TRBV6-5|few|TRBJ1-5|-
TGTGCCACCCGGACGGAGAATCAGCCCCAGCATTTT
CATRTENQPQHF